A single T cell receptor beta chain is shown here with its context. These data belong to a study of blood T cell repertoires in COVID-19. Study information: Both acute and convalescent COVID-19 samples were obtained from the United States, Italy and Spain. Sources were T cells, B-cell-depleted T cells, or PBMCs; the material itself was cDNA or gDNA.

Per the original data handling: Nucleated cell counts were estimated from reference gene primer amplification. Using immunoSEQ multiplex PCR, the repertoire was profiled, and TCRdb retains in-frame clones only, with some absent. The V and J calls and clone size are taken from that table; D and trimming were inferred from the DNA. The table includes a few hundred thousand clones, about 89% detected once. This TCR came from a woman in her thirties or forties who had recovered from COVID-19. The sequenced sample was peripheral blood.

CDR3 DNA sequence: TGTGCCAGCACAAGTAGCGGGAGCTCTAATACGCAGTATTTT. This gives the protein CASTSSGSSNTQYF. This chain links TRBV28 with TRBJ2-3, with TRBD2 matching over 9 bases. The V and J ends lost 7 bases and 7 bases, in that order; junction bases with no gene match: 9. The CDR3 covers 14 residues. The germline CDR1 and CDR2 sequences are MDHEN and SYDVKM.